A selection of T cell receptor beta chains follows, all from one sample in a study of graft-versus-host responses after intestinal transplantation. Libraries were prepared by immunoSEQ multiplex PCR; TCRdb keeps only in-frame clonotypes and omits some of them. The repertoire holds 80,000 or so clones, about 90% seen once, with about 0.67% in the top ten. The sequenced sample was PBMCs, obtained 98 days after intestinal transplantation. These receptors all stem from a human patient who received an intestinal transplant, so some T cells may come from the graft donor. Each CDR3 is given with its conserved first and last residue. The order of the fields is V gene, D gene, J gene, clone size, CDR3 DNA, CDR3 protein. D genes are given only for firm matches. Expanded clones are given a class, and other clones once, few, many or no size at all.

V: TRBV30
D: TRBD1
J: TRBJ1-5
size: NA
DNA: TGTGCCTGGAGTGTACGTAAAGGGGGCGAGTTGAGCAATCAGCCCCAGCATTTT
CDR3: CAWSVRKGGELSNQPQHF

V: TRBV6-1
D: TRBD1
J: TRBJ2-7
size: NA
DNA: TGTGCCAGCAGCCCTCGACAGGGAAGGGAAAACGAGCAGTACTTC
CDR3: CASSPRQGRENEQYF

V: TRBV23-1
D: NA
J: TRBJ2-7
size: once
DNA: TGCGCCAGCAGTCAACCCGGACCGAGGACCCACTACGAGCAGTACTTC
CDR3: CASSQPGPRTHYEQYF

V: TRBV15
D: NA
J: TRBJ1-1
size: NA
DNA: TGTGCCACCAGCAGCGGCAGGGTGGTTTTTGTGAACACTGAAGCTTTCTTT
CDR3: CATSSGRVVFVNTEAFF

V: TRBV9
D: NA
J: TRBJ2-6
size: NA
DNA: TGTGCCAGCAGCGTGGGGGAGACCGGGGCCAACGTCCTGACTTTC
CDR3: CASSVGETGANVLTF

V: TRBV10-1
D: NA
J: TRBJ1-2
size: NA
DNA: TGCGCCAGCAGAAATCTCCAGAGGGCCAACTATGGCTACACCTTC
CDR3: CASRNLQRANYGYTF

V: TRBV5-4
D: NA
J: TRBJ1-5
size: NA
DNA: TGTGCCAGCAGCTTGTGGGGCGGCGGGCAGCCCCAGCATTTT
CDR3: CASSLWGGGQPQHF

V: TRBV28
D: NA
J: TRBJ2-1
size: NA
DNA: TGTGCCAGCAGTTTACAGGCTCCCTACAATGAGCAGTTCTTC
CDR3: CASSLQAPYNEQFF

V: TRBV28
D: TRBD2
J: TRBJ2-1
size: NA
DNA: TGTGCCAGCAGTTCGGGACTAGATTTTAACAATGAGCAGTTCTTC
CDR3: CASSSGLDFNNEQFF

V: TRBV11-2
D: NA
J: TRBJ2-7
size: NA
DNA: TGTGCCATCAATGCCCTGTCCGGACATCCCCCTTACGAGCAGTACTTC
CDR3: CAINALSGHPPYEQYF

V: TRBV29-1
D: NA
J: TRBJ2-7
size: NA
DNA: TGCAGCGTTGAAGATCAGGGGCGCGAGCAGTACTTC
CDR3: CSVEDQGREQYF

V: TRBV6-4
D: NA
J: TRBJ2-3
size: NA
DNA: TGTGCCAGCAGTGTCCGGGATACAGATACGCAGTATTTT
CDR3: CASSVRDTDTQYF

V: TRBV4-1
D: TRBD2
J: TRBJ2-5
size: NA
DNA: TGCGCCAGCAGCCAGGGGGGGAGCAGGGCCGAGACCCAGTACTTC
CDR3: CASSQGGSRAETQYF

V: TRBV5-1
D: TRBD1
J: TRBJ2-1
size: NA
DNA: TGCGTCAGCAGCGGGGACAGGGGGGACAATGAGCAGTTCTTC
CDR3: CVSSGDRGDNEQFF

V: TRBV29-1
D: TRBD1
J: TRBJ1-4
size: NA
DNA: TGCAGCGTTGTGCCCCTGGGGGGACAGGGGGATGAAAAACTGTTTTTT
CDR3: CSVVPLGGQGDEKLFF

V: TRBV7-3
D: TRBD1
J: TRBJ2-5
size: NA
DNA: TGTGCCAGCAGCTTAAACGGTGGCCGGACAGGAGAGACCCAGTACTTC
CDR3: CASSLNGGRTGETQYF

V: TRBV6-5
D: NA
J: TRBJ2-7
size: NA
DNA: TGTGCCAGCAGTACCTTTCCCTCCTACGAGCAGTACTTC
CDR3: CASSTFPSYEQYF

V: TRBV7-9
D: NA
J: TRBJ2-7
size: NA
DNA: TGTGCCAGCAGCTTCCCGGGATTGAACGAGCAGTACTTC
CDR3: CASSFPGLNEQYF

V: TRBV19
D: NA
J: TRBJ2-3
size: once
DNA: TGTGCCAGCAGCGAGGTCCGGGGAGATACGCAGTATTTT
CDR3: CASSEVRGDTQYF

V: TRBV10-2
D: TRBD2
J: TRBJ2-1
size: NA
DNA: TGCGCCAGCGGGACTAGCGGGGGTTATGAGCAGTTCTTC
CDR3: CASGTSGGYEQFF

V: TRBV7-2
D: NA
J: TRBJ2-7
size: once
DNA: TGTGCCAGCATACCCGGGACGGCGGTCTACGAGCAGTACTTC
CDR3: CASIPGTAVYEQYF

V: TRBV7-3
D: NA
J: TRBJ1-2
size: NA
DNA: TGTGCCAGCAGCCTGGGACCCTTAGCCTCCTACACCTTC
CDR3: CASSLGPLASYTF

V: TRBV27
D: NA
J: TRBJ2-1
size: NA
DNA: TGTGCCAGCAGTTCGGGAACGGGAGTCGGGAATGAGCAGTTCTTC
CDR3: CASSSGTGVGNEQFF

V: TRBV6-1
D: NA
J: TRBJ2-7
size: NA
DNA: TGTGCCAGCAGTGAAGCATGGGGGCCCGCCTACGAGCAGTACTTC
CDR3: CASSEAWGPAYEQYF

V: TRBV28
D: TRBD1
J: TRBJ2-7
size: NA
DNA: TGTGCCAGCAGTTTGGGACAGGTCTACGAGCAGTACTTC
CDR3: CASSLGQVYEQYF

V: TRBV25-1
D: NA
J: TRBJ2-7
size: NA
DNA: TGTGCCAGCAGTGAAGGGCAGGGGAAGTTGCACGAGCAGTACTTC
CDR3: CASSEGQGKLHEQYF

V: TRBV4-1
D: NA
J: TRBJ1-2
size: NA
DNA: TGCGCCAGCAGCCAAGGTTACTGGCATAACTATGGCTACACCTTC
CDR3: CASSQGYWHNYGYTF

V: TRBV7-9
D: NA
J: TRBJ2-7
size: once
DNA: TGTGCCAGCTCCTCCGGGACGGGGGTTGGGGAGCAGTACTTC
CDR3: CASSSGTGVGEQYF

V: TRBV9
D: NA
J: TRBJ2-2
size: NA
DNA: TGTGCCAGCAGCGGTAGCGACAGATCCAACACCGGGGAGCTGTTTTTT
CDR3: CASSGSDRSNTGELFF

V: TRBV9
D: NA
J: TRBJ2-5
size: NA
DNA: TGTGCCAGCAGCCCGGCGGGACGGGAGTTGAAGACCCAGTACTTC
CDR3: CASSPAGRELKTQYF

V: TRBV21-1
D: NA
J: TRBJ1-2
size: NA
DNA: TGTGCCAGCAGCAAGCCCCGACAGTACAACTATGGCTACACCTTC
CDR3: CASSKPRQYNYGYTF

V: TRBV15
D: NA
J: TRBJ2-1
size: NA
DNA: TGTGCCACCAGCAGGGGACCTAAGTTCCACAATGAGCAGTTCTTC
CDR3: CATSRGPKFHNEQFF

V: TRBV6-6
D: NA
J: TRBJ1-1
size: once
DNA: TGTGCCAGCAGTTACTCGACGGGATCCACTGAAGCTTTCTTT
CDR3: CASSYSTGSTEAFF

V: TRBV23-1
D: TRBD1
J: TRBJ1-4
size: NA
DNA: TGCGCCAGCAGTCAATCGAGGACAGGTATAAGAGAAAAACTGTTTTTT
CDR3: CASSQSRTGIREKLFF

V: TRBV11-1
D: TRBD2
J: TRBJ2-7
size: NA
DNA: TGTGCCAGCAGCTTAGGCAATAGCGGGAGGAGCTCCTACGAGCAGTACTTC
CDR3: CASSLGNSGRSSYEQYF

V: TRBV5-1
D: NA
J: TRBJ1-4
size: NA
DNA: TGCGCCAGCAGCTTGGAGGGGGAGCGAAATGAAAAACTGTTTTTT
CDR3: CASSLEGERNEKLFF

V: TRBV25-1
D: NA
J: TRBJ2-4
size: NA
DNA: TGTGCCAGCAGTGAACCGGGACGGGCCAAAAACATTCAGTACTTC
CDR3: CASSEPGRAKNIQYF

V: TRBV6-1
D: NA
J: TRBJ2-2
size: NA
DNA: TGTGCCAGCAAGGGTCCGAACACCGGGGAGCTGTTTTTT
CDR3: CASKGPNTGELFF

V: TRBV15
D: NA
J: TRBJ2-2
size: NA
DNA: TGTGCCACCAGCAGAGGGGAGCCCGGGGAGCTGTTTTTT
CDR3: CATSRGEPGELFF

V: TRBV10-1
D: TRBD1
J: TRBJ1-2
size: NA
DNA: TGCGCCAGCAGTGTTGACAGGGACTATGGCTACACCTTC
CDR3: CASSVDRDYGYTF

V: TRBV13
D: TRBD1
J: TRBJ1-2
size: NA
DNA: TGTGCCAGCAGCTTTGACAGGGGAGACTATGGCTACACCTTC
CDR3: CASSFDRGDYGYTF

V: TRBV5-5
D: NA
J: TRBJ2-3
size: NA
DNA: TGTGCCAGCAGCTTGGAAGGGTACCCTACAGATACGCAGTATTTT
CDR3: CASSLEGYPTDTQYF

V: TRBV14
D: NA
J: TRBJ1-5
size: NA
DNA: TGTGCCAGCAGCCAACCGGGTGACAATCAGCCCCAGCATTTT
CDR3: CASSQPGDNQPQHF

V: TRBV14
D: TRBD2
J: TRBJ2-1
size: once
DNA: TGTGCCAGCAGTTACAGCGGGATCGAGCAGTTCTTC
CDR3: CASSYSGIEQFF

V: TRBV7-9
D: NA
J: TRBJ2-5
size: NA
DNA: TGTGCCAGCAGCTTAGGGACAGCCATCCAAGAGACCCAGTACTTC
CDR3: CASSLGTAIQETQYF

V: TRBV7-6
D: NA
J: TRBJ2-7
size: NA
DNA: TGTGCCAGCAGCTTATGGAGGCAATACGAGCAGTACTTC
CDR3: CASSLWRQYEQYF

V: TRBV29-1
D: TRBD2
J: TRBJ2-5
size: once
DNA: TGCAGCGTTCCTTTCGAGGTCGGGGGGGACTTC
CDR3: CSVPFEVGGDF

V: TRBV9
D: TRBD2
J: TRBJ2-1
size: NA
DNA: TGTGCCAGCAGCCCGCGGGGGTGGAGCTCCTACAATGAGCAGTTCTTC
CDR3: CASSPRGWSSYNEQFF

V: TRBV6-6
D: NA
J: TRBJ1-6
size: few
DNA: TGTGCCAGCACCGTCGCGGCGGTAACGGATTCACCCCTCCACTTT
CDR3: CASTVAAVTDSPLHF

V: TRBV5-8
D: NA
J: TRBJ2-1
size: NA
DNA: TGTGCCAGCAGCTTGGGCCCAATTCTACGCTATGAGCAGTTCTTC
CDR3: CASSLGPILRYEQFF

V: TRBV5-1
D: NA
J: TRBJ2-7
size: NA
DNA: TGCGCCAGCAGCTTGTGGGGCGAGCAGTACTTC
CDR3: CASSLWGEQYF

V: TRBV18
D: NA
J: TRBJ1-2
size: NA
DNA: TGTGCCAGCTCACCAGAAGGCCGGGATGGCTACACCTTC
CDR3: CASSPEGRDGYTF

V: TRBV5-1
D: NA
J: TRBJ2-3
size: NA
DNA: TGCGCCAGCAGCTCGTTCGGGACACCCAGCAATACAGATACGCAGTATTTT
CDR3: CASSSFGTPSNTDTQYF

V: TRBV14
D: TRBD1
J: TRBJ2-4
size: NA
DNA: TGTGCCAGCAGCCAAGACCTAGACAGGGGCAAAAACATTCAGTACTTC
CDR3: CASSQDLDRGKNIQYF

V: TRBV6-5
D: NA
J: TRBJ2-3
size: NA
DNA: TGTGCCAGCAGTTATCCAGCGTCAGATACGCAGTATTTT
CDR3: CASSYPASDTQYF